Listed below are T cell receptor beta chains from one sample, sequenced in a study of cytomegalovirus exposure and HLA in healthy donors. Assay used: immunoSEQ multiplex PCR; TCRdb lists only in-frame clones, some missing. The data contain 190,000 or so clones, 82% of them singletons. The sequencing input was PBMCs. These receptors were obtained from a boy aged 2 to 10 in good health and CMV-seronegative. The CDR3 runs from the conserved cysteine through the conserved F or W. A D gene is named only where the DNA matches it firmly. For some rows the clone size is stated as once, few or many, or as a class when expanded; others skip it.

CDR3,DNA,size,J,V,D
CASSTRLAGRYEQYF,TGCGCCAGCAGCACCCGACTAGCGGGGCGCTACGAGCAGTACTTC,NA,TRBJ2-7,TRBV4-3,TRBD2
CASSPSGVNTGELFF,TGTGCCAGCAGCCCAAGCGGGGTGAACACCGGGGAGCTGTTTTTT,few,TRBJ2-2,TRBV7-2,TRBD2
CASSLVGAGANYGYTF,TGTGCCAGCAGCTTAGTAGGGGCAGGAGCTAACTATGGCTACACCTTC,NA,TRBJ1-2,TRBV7-2,NA
CASSQGGLAGGSSYNEQFF,TGTGCCAGCAGCCAAGGGGGACTAGCGGGGGGGAGCTCCTACAATGAGCAGTTCTTC,NA,TRBJ2-1,TRBV7-2,TRBD2
CASSQGEGLDYGYTF,TGCGCCAGCAGCCAGGGAGAGGGATTAGACTATGGCTACACCTTC,NA,TRBJ1-2,TRBV4-3,NA
CASSGDRDTEAFF,TGTGCCAGCAGTGGCGACAGGGATACTGAAGCTTTCTTT,NA,TRBJ1-1,TRBV28,TRBD1
CASSEQGVYEQYF,TGTGCCAGCAGTGAACAGGGCGTTTACGAGCAGTACTTC,NA,TRBJ2-7,TRBV6-1,NA
CASSVSRGTYEQYF,TGTGCCAGCAGTGTAAGCAGGGGAACCTACGAGCAGTACTTC,NA,TRBJ2-7,TRBV6-5,NA
CASSTRGTQETQYF,TGTGCCAGTAGTACCAGAGGAACCCAAGAGACCCAGTACTTC,NA,TRBJ2-5,TRBV19,NA
CATRGSGTFSYNEQFF,TGTGCCACCAGGGGTAGCGGCACCTTCTCCTACAATGAGCAGTTCTTC,NA,TRBJ2-1,TRBV15,NA
CASSQGQGDPFEAFF,TGTGCCAGCAGCCAAGGACAGGGCGACCCGTTTGAAGCTTTCTTT,NA,TRBJ1-1,TRBV6-1,TRBD1
CASSLGPDREQFF,TGTGCCAGCAGCTTAGGGCCGGACAGGGAGCAGTTCTTC,NA,TRBJ2-1,TRBV7-9,TRBD1
CASSLSTISSYEQYF,TGTGCCAGCAGCTTATCTACTATAAGCTCCTACGAGCAGTACTTC,NA,TRBJ2-7,TRBV11-3,NA
CASRDRAGGYNEQFF,TGTGCCAGCAGAGACAGGGCGGGGGGTTACAATGAGCAGTTCTTC,NA,TRBJ2-1,TRBV7-9,NA
CASSSTGQETQYF,TGCGCCAGCAGCTCCACGGGACAAGAGACCCAGTACTTC,NA,TRBJ2-5,TRBV5-1,NA
CASSSYHRERSGNTIYF,TGTGCCAGCAGCTCCTATCACCGGGAACGCTCTGGAAACACCATATATTTT,NA,TRBJ1-3,TRBV11-2,NA
CSVGGGRNGYTF,TGCAGCGTTGGGGGGGGGCGAAATGGCTACACCTTC,NA,TRBJ1-2,TRBV29-1,NA
CASSLGSHPNQPQHF,TGTGCCAGCAGTTTGGGCTCTCATCCTAATCAGCCCCAGCATTTT,few,TRBJ1-5,TRBV28,NA
CASSSRDSSSYEQYF,TGTGCCAGCAGCTCCCGGGACTCGAGCTCCTACGAGCAGTACTTC,NA,TRBJ2-7,TRBV7-9,NA
CASSGAGPPFNYGYTF,TGCGCCAGCAGCGGTGCGGGACCGCCGTTTAACTATGGCTACACCTTC,NA,TRBJ1-2,TRBV5-1,NA
CASSLPQGAAFF,TGTGCCAGCAGCCTGCCCCAGGGGGCAGCTTTCTTT,NA,TRBJ1-1,TRBV5-6,TRBD1
CASTTQSGYGYTF,TGTGCCAGCACTACTCAATCAGGCTATGGCTACACCTTC,NA,TRBJ1-2,TRBV27,NA
CASSKNPLGQEDEKLFF,TGTGCCAGCAGCAAAAACCCTTTAGGGCAGGAGGATGAAAAACTGTTTTTT,NA,TRBJ1-4,TRBV21-1,NA
CASSQDRNSPLHF,TGCGCCAGCAGCCAAGACAGGAATTCACCCCTCCACTTT,NA,TRBJ1-6,TRBV4-3,NA